A selection of T cell receptor beta chains follows, all from one sample in a study of early T cells in non-severe SARS-CoV-2 infection. TCRdb re-derived calls from the 5' RACE reads in MiXCR, one entry per CDR3 protein. There are under 70,000 distinct CDR3 sequences in the sample; 5.9% occur only once, and 3% to 4% lies in the top ten. The sample was whole blood, taken at baseline. The receptors were sampled from an adult who was a healthcare worker with PCR-confirmed SARS-CoV-2 infection or an uninfected control (not recorded which). CDR3s include the opening cysteine and the closing phenylalanine or tryptophan. Each record gives: J gene, clone size, D gene, V gene, CDR3 DNA, CDR3 protein. The D gene is left open where the match is weak. Expanded clones get a size class; other rows say once, few or many, or leave the size out.

>TRBJ2-7|many|TRBD1|TRBV7-9
TGTGCCAGCAGCCGAGGACAGGTACCGGGCGAGCAGTACTTC
CASSRGQVPGEQYF
>TRBJ2-2|few|TRBD2|TRBV29-1
TGCAGCGTTACGAGGGACTATAACACCGGGGAGCTGTTTTTT
CSVTRDYNTGELFF
>TRBJ2-7|-|-|TRBV28
TGTGCCAGCAGCCCCCGGTCGGAGGGGACCTACGAGCAGTACTTC
CASSPRSEGTYEQYF
>TRBJ1-1|many|-|TRBV15
TGTGCCACCAGCAGAGATCGAGGGAGGAACACTGAAGCTTTCTTT
CATSRDRGRNTEAFF
>TRBJ2-7|many|TRBD1|TRBV28
TGTGCCAGCAGTTTATCGTGGGGTAGACAGGGGCCACGGCGCGAGCAGTACTTC
CASSLSWGRQGPRREQYF
>TRBJ2-4|many|-|TRBV6-2/TRBV6-3
TGTGCCAGCACCTTGAGACTCTCAGCCAAAAACATTCAGTACTTC
CASTLRLSAKNIQYF
>TRBJ2-7|many|TRBD2|TRBV4-3
TGCGCCAGCAGCCAAGATCGACTAGCGGGCTCCTACGAGCAGTACTTC
CASSQDRLAGSYEQYF
>TRBJ1-1|few|-|TRBV5-8
TGTGCCAGTATCCCTAAAGTTTGGGTACTAATGAACACTGAAGCTTTCTTT
CASIPKVWVLMNTEAFF
>TRBJ1-2|many|-|TRBV27
TGTGCCAGCAGTTCCGGACTTGGCTACACCTTC
CASSSGLGYTF
>TRBJ1-1|few|-|TRBV21-1
TGTGCCAGCAGCAAAGCGCAGGGGCATCGGGGCACTGAAGCTTTCTTT
CASSKAQGHRGTEAFF
>TRBJ1-3|-|-|TRBV11-2
TGTGCCAGCAGGTCCGCATCCGGGCCTGGAAACACCATATATTTT
CASRSASGPGNTIYF
>TRBJ1-4|many|TRBD1|TRBV27
TGTGCCAGCAGTCCGGGACAGGGTAATGAAAAACTGTTTTTT
CASSPGQGNEKLFF
>TRBJ2-7|-|-|TRBV7-6
TGTGCCAGCAGCTCCCACAGACACCCCTACGAGCAGTACTTC
CASSSHRHPYEQYF
>TRBJ2-5|-|-|TRBV29-1
TGCAGCGTTCGTCTAGCGCAAGAGACCCAGTACTTC
CSVRLAQETQYF
>TRBJ2-7|few|TRBD2|TRBV6-2/TRBV6-3
TGTGCCAGCAGTTATCTACTAGCGGGTTCGTACGAGCAGTACTTC
CASSYLLAGSYEQYF
>TRBJ1-1|-|TRBD1|TRBV5-3
TGTGCCAGAAGCTTGGGACAGGGGATGAACACTGAAGCTTTCTTT
CARSLGQGMNTEAFF
>TRBJ2-1|many|-|TRBV9
TGTGCCAGCAGCCCATGGAGGGACCCCTCCTACAATGAGCAGTTCTTC
CASSPWRDPSYNEQFF
>TRBJ1-2|many|-|TRBV20-1
TGCAGTGCTAGAGTCACTAGGGGAGGGTATGGCTACACCTTC
CSARVTRGGYGYTF
>TRBJ1-2|many|TRBD1|TRBV7-2
TGTGCCAGCAGCGCGACAGGGGACCCTAACTATGGCTACACCTTC
CASSATGDPNYGYTF
>TRBJ1-2|many|TRBD1|TRBV11-2
TGTGCCAGCAGCTTAGCGGGACAGGGAGGAGGCTACACCTTC
CASSLAGQGGGYTF
>TRBJ2-1|many|-|TRBV7-9
TGTGCCAGCAGCTTTCTAGGTGGAGGTGAGCAGTTCTTC
CASSFLGGGEQFF
>TRBJ2-3|-|TRBD2|TRBV7-9
TGTGCCAGCAGCCACACCCGACTAGCGGCCCTCACAGATACGCAGTATTTT
CASSHTRLAALTDTQYF
>TRBJ2-5|many|-|TRBV29-1
TGCAGCGTTGAAGGACAGGCTAAAGAGACCCAGTACTTC
CSVEGQAKETQYF
>TRBJ2-1|few|-|TRBV7-6
TGTGCCAGCAGCTCCTTAGGCGGGACCGATGAGCAGTTCTTC
CASSSLGGTDEQFF
>TRBJ1-2|-|TRBD1|TRBV2
TGTGCCAGCAGTGAATCGACAGGGGGATATGGCTACACCTTC
CASSESTGGYGYTF
>TRBJ2-1|many|-|TRBV24-1
TGTGCCACCAGTGACTCCGACAGTAGTTTCTCCTACAATGAGCAGTTCTTC
CATSDSDSSFSYNEQFF
>TRBJ1-1|-|-|TRBV19
TGTGCCAGTAGTATTGGCGGGAACACTGAAGCTTTCTTT
CASSIGGNTEAFF
>TRBJ1-5|many|-|TRBV15
TGTGCCACCAGCAGGGGGGGTCAGCCCCAGCATTTT
CATSRGGQPQHF
>TRBJ2-2|many|TRBD2|TRBV20-1
TGCAGTGCTAGAGATGGAGGGAGGGCGCACACCGGGGAGCTGTTTTTT
CSARDGGRAHTGELFF
>TRBJ1-5|-|TRBD1|TRBV7-8
TGTGCCAGCAGCTTATACCGGACAGGGTCAGGTAGCAATCAGCCCCAGCATTTT
CASSLYRTGSGSNQPQHF
>TRBJ2-3|-|TRBD2|TRBV7-6
TGTGCCAGCAGCGCGCAACTAGCGGGCGCCTTCACAGATACGCAGTATTTT
CASSAQLAGAFTDTQYF
>TRBJ2-7|few|TRBD2|TRBV20-1
TGCAGTGCCCCCGTTAGCGGGAGGGTCTCTGAGGGACAGTACTTC
CSAPVSGRVSEGQYF
>TRBJ1-5|many|-|TRBV6-6
TGTGCCAGCAGTCAAGTTGGTTCCAATCAGCCCCAGCATTTT
CASSQVGSNQPQHF
>TRBJ1-5|many|TRBD1|TRBV30
TGTGCCTGGAGTCTAGACAGGGGTCAGCCCCAGCATTTT
CAWSLDRGQPQHF
>TRBJ1-5|many|-|TRBV12-3/TRBV12-4
TGTGCCAGCACCGTGGACAGAAGCCTCAATCAGCCCCAGCATTTT
CASTVDRSLNQPQHF
>TRBJ1-4|many|-|TRBV29-1
TGCAGCGGGGGACATGCAACTAATGAAAAACTGTTTTTT
CSGGHATNEKLFF
>TRBJ1-5|many|TRBD1|TRBV4-2
TGTGCCAGCAGCCAAGACGGGACAGGGAGCAATCAGCCCCAGCATTTT
CASSQDGTGSNQPQHF
>TRBJ2-7|-|-|TRBV28
TGTGCCAGCAGTTACCGTTACGAGCAGTACTTC
CASSYRYEQYF
>TRBJ2-1|few|-|TRBV7-9
TGTGCCAGCAGCCCCATGCGCCTTACCTACTCCTACAATGAGCAGTTCTTC
CASSPMRLTYSYNEQFF
>TRBJ2-2|-|-|TRBV18
TGTGCCAGCTCACCCCGGGGCGGGACGGACACCGGGGAGCTGTTTTTT
CASSPRGGTDTGELFF
>TRBJ1-5|many|-|TRBV6-2/TRBV6-3
TGTGCCAGCAGTTACGGTCACAGGGTTGATAGCAATCAGCCCCAGCATTTT
CASSYGHRVDSNQPQHF
>TRBJ1-5|few|TRBD1|TRBV28
TGTGCCAGCAGTTTGCTCAGGGGGAGCAATCAGCCCCAGCATTTT
CASSLLRGSNQPQHF
>TRBJ1-5|many|-|TRBV6-6
TGTGCCAGCAGTCGCCCCGTGCAGGGAGGCAATCAGCCCCAGCATTTT
CASSRPVQGGNQPQHF
>TRBJ2-7|many|-|TRBV27
TGTGCCAGCAGTCTAGACCGGCCGCACTACGAGCAGTACTTC
CASSLDRPHYEQYF
>TRBJ2-7|many|TRBD1|TRBV15
TGTGCCACCAGCAGAGATCCCTTGGGCAGGGGGCAGAACGAGCAGTACTTC
CATSRDPLGRGQNEQYF
>TRBJ2-1|many|-|TRBV7-9
TGTGCCAGCAGCCCATCGACTAGCTACAATGAGCAGTTCTTC
CASSPSTSYNEQFF
>TRBJ2-3|-|-|TRBV5-4
TGTGCCAGCAGCTTGATGGGCGCCCCTGTGCCAGATACGCAGTATTTT
CASSLMGAPVPDTQYF
>TRBJ2-1|-|TRBD2|TRBV4-1
TGCGCCAGCAGCCCTAGCGGGAGCTCCTACAATGAGCAGTTCTTC
CASSPSGSSYNEQFF
>TRBJ2-2|few|TRBD2|TRBV27
TGTGCCAGCAGTTTTTCCGGGACTAGAGGCACCGGGGAGCTGTTTTTT
CASSFSGTRGTGELFF
>TRBJ1-5|-|TRBD1|TRBV18
TGTGCCAGCTCACCACCGGGACAGGGGGTAAATCAGCCCCAGCATTTT
CASSPPGQGVNQPQHF
>TRBJ2-7|few|TRBD1|TRBV5-1
TGCGCCAGCACCACAGGGGCAGGGGATCCACCCTACGAGCAGTACTTC
CASTTGAGDPPYEQYF
>TRBJ2-1|few|TRBD1|TRBV9
TGTGCCAGCAGCGTAGGGGCAGGGGGCTACAATGAGCAGTTCTTC
CASSVGAGGYNEQFF
>TRBJ2-1|-|TRBD2|TRBV20-1
TGCAGTGTCAATGCACCTAGGTTTACGGGGACTAGCAGACACAATGAGCAGTTCTTC
CSVNAPRFTGTSRHNEQFF
>TRBJ1-6|many|TRBD1|TRBV18
TGTGCCAGCTCACCACCACAGGGGGTCTCACCCCTCCACTTT
CASSPPQGVSPLHF
>TRBJ2-5|many|-|TRBV5-1
TGCGCCAGCAGCCCCAAAGAGACCCAGTACTTC
CASSPKETQYF
>TRBJ1-5|-|-|TRBV4-1
TGCGCCAGCAGCCAAGAGGGACCTCATCAGCCCCAGCATTTT
CASSQEGPHQPQHF